This T cell receptor beta chain derives from a study of cytomegalovirus exposure and HLA in healthy donors. Overall study findings and caveats: An analysis was carried out later, and it reportedly showed fewer N-insertions in an Asian-associated ancestry cluster than the roughly 700-donor mean. An apparent linkage of common viral pathogens to several of the most significant clusters emerged in a later analysis. CMV serostatus was the sole immune exposure information available.

A remark on this clone: Its target is not known.

The germline V gene has CDR1 SGHDT and CDR2 YYEEEE. The CDR3 length is 16 residues. V was shortened by 4 bases and J by 2 bases, with 17 bases between the two germline ends. With 60 Vbeta and 13 Jbeta primers, the PCR was carried out. In the authors' methods: There were around 80 million unique TCR beta chains by a later count, and approximately 12 million of them were shared. Sequencing used immunoSEQ multiplex PCR; TCRdb keeps in-frame clones, though not all of them. V, J and clone size are taken as reported in that table, and D and trimming were inferred from the DNA itself. Recorded for this sample: about 140,000 clones.

V and J are TRBV5-6 and TRBJ2-3, with a weak D call TRBD2 (6 bases). The material sequenced was PBMCs. This sequence originates from a woman younger than 30 in good health and CMV-seronegative. The CDR3 here is CASSLIAENPTDTQYF. Written as DNA, the CDR3 is TGTGCCAGCAGCCTAATAGCGGAGAATCCCACAGATACGCAGTATTTT.